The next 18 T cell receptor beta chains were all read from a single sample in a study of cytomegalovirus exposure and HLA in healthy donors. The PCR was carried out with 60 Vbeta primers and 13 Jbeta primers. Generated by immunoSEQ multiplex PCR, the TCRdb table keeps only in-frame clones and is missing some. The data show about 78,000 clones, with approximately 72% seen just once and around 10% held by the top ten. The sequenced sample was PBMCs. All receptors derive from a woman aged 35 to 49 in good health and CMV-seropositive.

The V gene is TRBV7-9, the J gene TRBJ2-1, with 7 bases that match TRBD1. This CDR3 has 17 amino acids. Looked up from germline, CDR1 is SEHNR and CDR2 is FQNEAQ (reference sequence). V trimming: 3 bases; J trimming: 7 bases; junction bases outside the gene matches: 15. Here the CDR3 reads CASSLLFRNDRVNEQFF. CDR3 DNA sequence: TGTGCCAGCAGCTTGCTCTTCAGGAACGACAGGGTAAATGAGCAGTTCTTC.

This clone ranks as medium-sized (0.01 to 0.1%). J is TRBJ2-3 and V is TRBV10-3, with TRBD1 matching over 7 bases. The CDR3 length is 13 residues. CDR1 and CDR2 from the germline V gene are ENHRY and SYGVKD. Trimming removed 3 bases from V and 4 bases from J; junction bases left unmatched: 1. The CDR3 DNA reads TGTGCCATCAGTGATAGGGGGCCAGATACGCAGTATTTT. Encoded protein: CAISDRGPDTQYF.

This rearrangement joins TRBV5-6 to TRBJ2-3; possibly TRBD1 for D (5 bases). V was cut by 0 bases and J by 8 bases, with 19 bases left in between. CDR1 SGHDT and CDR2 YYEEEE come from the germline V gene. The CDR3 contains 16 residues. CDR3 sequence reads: CASSLGGRVFASTQYF. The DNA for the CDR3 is TGTGCCAGCAGCTTGGGAGGCAGGGTCTTCGCTAGTACGCAGTATTTT. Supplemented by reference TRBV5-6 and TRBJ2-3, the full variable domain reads DAGVTQSPTHLIKTRGQQVTLRCSPKSGHDTVSWYQQALGQGPQFIFQYYEEEERQRGNFPDRFSGHQFPNYSSELNVNALLLGDSALYLCASSLGGRVFASTQYFGPGTRLTVL.

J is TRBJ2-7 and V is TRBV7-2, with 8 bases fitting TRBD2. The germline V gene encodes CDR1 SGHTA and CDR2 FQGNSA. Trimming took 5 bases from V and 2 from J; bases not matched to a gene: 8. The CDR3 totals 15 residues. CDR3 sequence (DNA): TGTGCCAGCAGCCCCCTAGCGGGTGGCGCCTACGAGCAGTACTTC. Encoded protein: CASSPLAGGAYEQYF.

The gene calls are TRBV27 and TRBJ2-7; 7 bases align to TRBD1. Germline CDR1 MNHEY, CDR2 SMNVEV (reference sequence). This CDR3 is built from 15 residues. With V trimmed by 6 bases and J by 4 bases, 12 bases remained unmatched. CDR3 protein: CASSRAVGQMYEQYF. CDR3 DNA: TGTGCCAGCAGCCGGGCGGTGGGACAGATGTACGAGCAGTACTTC.

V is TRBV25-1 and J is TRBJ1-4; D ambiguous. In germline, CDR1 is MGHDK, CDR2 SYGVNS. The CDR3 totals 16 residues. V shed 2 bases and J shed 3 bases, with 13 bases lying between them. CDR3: CASSETVARPNEKLFF. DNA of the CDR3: TGTGCCAGCAGTGAAACAGTCGCTCGACCTAATGAAAAACTGTTTTTT.

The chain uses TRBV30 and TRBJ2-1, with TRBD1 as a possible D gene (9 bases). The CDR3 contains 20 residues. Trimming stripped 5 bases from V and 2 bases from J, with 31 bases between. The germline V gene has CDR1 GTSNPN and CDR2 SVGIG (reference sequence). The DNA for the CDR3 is TGTGCCTGGTCCGGGACAGGGAGTTTAGTAACGGGGGGGGCCTACAATGAGCAGTTCTTC. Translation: CAWSGTGSLVTGGAYNEQFF.

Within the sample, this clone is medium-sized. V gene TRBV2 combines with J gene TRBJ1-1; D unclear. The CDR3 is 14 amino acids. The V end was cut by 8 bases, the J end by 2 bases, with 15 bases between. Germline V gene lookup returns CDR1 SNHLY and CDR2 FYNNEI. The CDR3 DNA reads TGTGCCAGCGGCCAGCAGGAATTAAACACTGAAGCTTTCTTT. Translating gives CASGQQELNTEAFF.

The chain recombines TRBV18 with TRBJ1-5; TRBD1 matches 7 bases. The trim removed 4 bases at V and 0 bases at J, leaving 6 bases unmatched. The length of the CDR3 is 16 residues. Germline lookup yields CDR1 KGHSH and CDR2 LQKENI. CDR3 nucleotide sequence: TGTGCCAGCTCACAGATGGAGGGGGCTAGCAATCAGCCCCAGCATTTT. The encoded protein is CASSQMEGASNQPQHF.

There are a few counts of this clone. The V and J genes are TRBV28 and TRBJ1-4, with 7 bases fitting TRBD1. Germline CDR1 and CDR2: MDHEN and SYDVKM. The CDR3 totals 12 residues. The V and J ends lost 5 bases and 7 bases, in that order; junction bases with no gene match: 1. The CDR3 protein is CASSPGGEKLFF. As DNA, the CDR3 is TGTGCCAGCAGTCCAGGGGGTGAAAAACTGTTTTTT.

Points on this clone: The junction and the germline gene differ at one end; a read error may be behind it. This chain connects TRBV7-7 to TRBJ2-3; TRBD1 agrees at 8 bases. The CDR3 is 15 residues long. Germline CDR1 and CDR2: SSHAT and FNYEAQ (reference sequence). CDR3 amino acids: CASSLRGQGSDTQYF. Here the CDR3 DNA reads TGTGCTAGCAGCCTCAGGGGGCAAGGGTCAGATACGCAGTATTTT.

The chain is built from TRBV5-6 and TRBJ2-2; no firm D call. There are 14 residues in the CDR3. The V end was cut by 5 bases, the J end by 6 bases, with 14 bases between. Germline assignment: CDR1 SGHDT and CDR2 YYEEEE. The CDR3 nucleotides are TGTGCCAGCAGTCATCCACGAGGTTCCGGGGAGCTGTTTTTT. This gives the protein CASSHPRGSGELFF.

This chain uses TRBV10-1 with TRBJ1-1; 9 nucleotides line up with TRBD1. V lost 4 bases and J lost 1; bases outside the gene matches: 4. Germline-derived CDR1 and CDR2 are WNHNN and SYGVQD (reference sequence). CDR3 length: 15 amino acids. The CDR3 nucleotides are TGCGCCAGCAGTGGGGGACAGGGAAGGAACACTGAAGCTTTCTTT. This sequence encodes CASSGGQGRNTEAFF.

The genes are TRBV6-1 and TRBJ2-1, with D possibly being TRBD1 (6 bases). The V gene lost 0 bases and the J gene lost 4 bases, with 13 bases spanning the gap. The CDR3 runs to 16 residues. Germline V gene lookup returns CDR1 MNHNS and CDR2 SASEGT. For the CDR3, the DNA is TGTGCCAGCAGTGAAGCGTTAGGCAGGGGATACAATGAGCAGTTCTTC. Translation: CASSEALGRGYNEQFF.

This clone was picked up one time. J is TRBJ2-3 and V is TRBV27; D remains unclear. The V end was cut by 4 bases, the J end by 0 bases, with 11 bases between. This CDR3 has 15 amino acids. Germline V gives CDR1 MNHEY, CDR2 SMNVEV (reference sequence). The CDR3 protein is CASSWFGGSTDTQYF. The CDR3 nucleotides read TGTGCCAGCAGTTGGTTTGGCGGTAGCACAGATACGCAGTATTTT.

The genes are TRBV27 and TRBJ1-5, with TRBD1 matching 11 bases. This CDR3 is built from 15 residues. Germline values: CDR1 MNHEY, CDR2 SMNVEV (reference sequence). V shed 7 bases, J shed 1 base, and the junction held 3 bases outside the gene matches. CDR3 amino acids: CASTRTGGSNQPQHF. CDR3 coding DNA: TGTGCCAGCACTCGGACAGGGGGCAGCAATCAGCCCCAGCATTTT.

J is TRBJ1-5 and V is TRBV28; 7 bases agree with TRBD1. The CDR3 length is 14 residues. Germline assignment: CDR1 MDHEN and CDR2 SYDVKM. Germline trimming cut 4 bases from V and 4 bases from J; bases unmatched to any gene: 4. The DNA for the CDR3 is TGTGCCAGCAGTTATCAGGGGGAGAATCAGCCCCAGCATTTT. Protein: CASSYQGENQPQHF. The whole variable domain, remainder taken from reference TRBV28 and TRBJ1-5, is DVKVTQSSRYLVKRTGEKVFLECVQDMDHENMFWYRQDPGLGLRLIYFSYDVKMKEKGDIPEGYSVSREKKERFSLILESASTNQTSMYLCASSYQGENQPQHFGDGTRLSIL.

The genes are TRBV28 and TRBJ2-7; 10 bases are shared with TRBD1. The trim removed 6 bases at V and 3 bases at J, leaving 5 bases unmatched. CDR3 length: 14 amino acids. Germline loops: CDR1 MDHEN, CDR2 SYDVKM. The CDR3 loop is CASRGTGVNYEQYF. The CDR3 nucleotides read TGTGCCAGCAGAGGGACAGGGGTTAACTACGAGCAGTACTTC.